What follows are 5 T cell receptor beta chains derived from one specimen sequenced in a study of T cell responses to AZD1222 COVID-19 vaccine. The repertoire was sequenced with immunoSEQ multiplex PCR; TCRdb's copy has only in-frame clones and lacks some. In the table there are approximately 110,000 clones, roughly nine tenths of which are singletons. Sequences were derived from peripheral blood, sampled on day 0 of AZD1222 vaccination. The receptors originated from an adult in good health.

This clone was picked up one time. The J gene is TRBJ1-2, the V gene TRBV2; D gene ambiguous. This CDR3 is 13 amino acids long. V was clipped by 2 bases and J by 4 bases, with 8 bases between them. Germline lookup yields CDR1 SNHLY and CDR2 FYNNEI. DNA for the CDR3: TGTGCCAGCAGTGAATTACGGGGCTATGGCTACACCTTC. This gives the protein CASSELRGYGYTF.

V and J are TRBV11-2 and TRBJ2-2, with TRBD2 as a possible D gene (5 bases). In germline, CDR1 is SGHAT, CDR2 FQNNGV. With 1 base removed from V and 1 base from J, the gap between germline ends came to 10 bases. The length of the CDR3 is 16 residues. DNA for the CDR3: TGTGCCAGCAGCTTAGGGCTGGCGGGGAACACCGGGGAGCTGTTTTTT. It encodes CASSLGLAGNTGELFF.

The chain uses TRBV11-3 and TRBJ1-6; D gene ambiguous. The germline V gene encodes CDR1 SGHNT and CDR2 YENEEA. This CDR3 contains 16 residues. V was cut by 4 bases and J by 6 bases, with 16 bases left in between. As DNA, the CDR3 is TGTGCCAGCAGCTCCACTGGGGAGGCGCCTAATTCACCCCTCCACTTT. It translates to CASSSTGEAPNSPLHF. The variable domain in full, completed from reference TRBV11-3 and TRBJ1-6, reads EAGVVQSPRYKIIEKKQPVAFWCNPISGHNTLYWYLQNLGQGPELLIRYENEEAVDDSQLPKDRFSAERLKGVDSTLKIQPAELGDSAVYLCASSSTGEAPNSPLHFGNGTRLTVT.

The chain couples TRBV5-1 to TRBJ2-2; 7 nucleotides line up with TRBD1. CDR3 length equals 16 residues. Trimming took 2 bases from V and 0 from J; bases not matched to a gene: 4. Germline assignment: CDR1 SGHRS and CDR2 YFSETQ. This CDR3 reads CASSFGQVANTGELFF. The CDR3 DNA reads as TGCGCCAGCAGCTTCGGACAGGTCGCGAACACCGGGGAGCTGTTTTTT.

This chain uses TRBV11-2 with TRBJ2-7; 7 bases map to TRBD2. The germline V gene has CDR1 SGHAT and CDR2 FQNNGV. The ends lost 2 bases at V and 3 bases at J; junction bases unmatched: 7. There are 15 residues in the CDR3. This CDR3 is CASSLQGGAGYEQYF. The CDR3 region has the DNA TGTGCCAGCAGCTTACAGGGAGGGGCGGGCTACGAGCAGTACTTC.